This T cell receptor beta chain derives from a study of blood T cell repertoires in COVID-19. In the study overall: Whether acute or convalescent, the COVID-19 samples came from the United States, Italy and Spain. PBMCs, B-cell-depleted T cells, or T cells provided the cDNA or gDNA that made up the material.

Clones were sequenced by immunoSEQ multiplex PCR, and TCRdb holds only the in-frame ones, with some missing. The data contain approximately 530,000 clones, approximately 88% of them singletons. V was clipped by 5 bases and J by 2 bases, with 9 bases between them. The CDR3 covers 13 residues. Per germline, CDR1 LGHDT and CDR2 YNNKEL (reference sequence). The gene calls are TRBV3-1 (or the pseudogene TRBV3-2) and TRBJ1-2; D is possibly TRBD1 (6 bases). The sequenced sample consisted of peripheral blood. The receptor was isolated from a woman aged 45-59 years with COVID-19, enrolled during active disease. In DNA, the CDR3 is TGTGCCAGCAGCGAAACAGGGAACTATGGCTACACCTTC. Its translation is CASSETGNYGYTF.